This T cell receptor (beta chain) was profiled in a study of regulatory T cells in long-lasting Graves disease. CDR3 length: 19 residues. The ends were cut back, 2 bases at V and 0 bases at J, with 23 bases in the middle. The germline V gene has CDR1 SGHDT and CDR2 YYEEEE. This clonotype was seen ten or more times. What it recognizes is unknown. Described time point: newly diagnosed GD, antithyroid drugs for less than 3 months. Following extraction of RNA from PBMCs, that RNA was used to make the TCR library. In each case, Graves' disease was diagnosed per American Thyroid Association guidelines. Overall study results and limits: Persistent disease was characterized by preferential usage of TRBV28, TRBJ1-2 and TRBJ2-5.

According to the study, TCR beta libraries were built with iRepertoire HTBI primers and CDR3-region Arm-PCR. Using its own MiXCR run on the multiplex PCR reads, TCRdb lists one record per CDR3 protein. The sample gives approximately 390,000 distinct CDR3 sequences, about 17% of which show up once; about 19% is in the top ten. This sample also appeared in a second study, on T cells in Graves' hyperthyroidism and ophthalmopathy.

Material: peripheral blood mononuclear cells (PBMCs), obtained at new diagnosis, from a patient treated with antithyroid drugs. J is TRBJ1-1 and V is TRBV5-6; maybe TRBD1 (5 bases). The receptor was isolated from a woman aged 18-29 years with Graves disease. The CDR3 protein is CASSFGGSIPGPMNTEAFF. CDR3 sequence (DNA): TGTGCCAGCAGCTTTGGAGGGAGCATACCGGGACCGATGAACACTGAAGCTTTCTTT.